The 4 T cell receptor beta chains below were found in one sample sequenced in a study of blood T cell repertoires in COVID-19. Data came from immunoSEQ multiplex PCR; TCRdb stores just in-frame clones and leaves some out. In the table there are some 300,000 clones, about 91% of which are singletons. Sequencing was done on a sample of peripheral blood. These receptors were collected from a woman aged 25 to 39 who had recovered from COVID-19.

The V and J genes are TRBV3-1 (or the pseudogene TRBV3-2) and TRBJ1-1; 7 nucleotides agree with TRBD1. This CDR3 contains 13 residues. V lost 4 bases to trimming and J lost 4 bases; unmatched junction nucleotides: 3. Germline CDR1 reads LGHDT; CDR2 reads YNNKEL (reference sequence). For the CDR3, the DNA is TGTGCCAGCAGCCCCACAGGGGTCACTGAAGCTTTCTTT. Its translation is CASSPTGVTEAFF.

J is TRBJ1-1 and V is TRBV18; 7 nucleotides match TRBD1. Germline assignment: CDR1 KGHSH and CDR2 LQKENI. The trim removed 1 base at V and 1 base at J, leaving 6 bases unmatched. The CDR3 is 16 amino acids. This CDR3 reads CASSPLGQDWNTEAFF. The CDR3 DNA sequence: TGTGCCAGCTCACCACTAGGACAGGACTGGAACACTGAAGCTTTCTTT.

The chain recombines TRBV20-1 with TRBJ2-3, with 14 bases lining up with TRBD2. CDR1 is DFQATT, CDR2 SNEGSKA, per germline (reference sequence). Trimming removed 3 bases from V and 5 bases from J; junction bases left unmatched: 4. The CDR3 covers 15 residues. The CDR3 here is CSASRTSGGKDTQYF. The CDR3 DNA is TGCAGTGCTAGTCGGACTAGCGGGGGGAAAGATACGCAGTATTTT.

V gene TRBV19 combines with J gene TRBJ2-5; 7 nucleotides line up with TRBD2. Per the germline V gene, CDR1 is LNHDA and CDR2 is SQIVND (reference sequence). The CDR3 loop spans 19 amino acids. The V segment lost 1 base and the J segment 0 bases; nucleotides outside the gene matches: 14. The CDR3 nucleotides read TGTGCCAGTAGTATAGGATCGGAAGTAGCGGGTTTTTACCAAGAGACCCAGTACTTC. Translation: CASSIGSEVAGFYQETQYF.